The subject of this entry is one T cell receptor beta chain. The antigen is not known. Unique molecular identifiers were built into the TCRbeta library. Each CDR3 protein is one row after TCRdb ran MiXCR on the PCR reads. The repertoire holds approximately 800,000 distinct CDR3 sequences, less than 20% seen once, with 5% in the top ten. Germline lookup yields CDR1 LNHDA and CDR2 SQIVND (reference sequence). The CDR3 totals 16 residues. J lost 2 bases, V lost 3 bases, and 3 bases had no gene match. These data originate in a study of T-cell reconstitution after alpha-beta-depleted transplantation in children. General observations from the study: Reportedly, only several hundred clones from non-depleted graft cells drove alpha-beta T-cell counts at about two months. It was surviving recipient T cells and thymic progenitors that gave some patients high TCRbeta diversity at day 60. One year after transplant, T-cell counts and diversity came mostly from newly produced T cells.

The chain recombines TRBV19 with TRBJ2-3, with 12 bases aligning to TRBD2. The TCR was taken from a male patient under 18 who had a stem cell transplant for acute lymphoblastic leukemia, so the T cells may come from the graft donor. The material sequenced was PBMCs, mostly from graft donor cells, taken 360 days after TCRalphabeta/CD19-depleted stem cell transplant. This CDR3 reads CASSMTSGGYTDTQYF. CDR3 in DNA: TGTGCCAGTAGTATGACTAGCGGGGGATACACAGATACGCAGTATTTT.